One and the same sample provided the 15 T cell receptor beta chains below, sequenced in a study of molecular identifiers for immune sequencing clone quantification. A single record per CDR3 protein comes from TCRdb applying MiXCR to the PCR reads. The table records over 600,000 distinct CDR3 sequences, roughly 21% of them present only once. Sequenced sample: naive CD8+ T cells from blood, with Jurkat cell RNA spiked in. As to subset: FACS-sorted CD8+CD4-CCR7+CD45RA+ naive T cells. These receptors were collected from a human donor in good health. Some libraries in this study had Jurkat cell RNA spiked in.

Worth noting for this clonotype: One end of the junction fails to match germline, which may point to a read error. The genes are TRBV7-9 and TRBJ1-2, with D maybe TRBD1 (6 bases). Looked up from germline, CDR1 is SEHNR and CDR2 is FQNEAQ (reference sequence). The CDR3 spans 14 residues. CDR3: CASSLGGDIYGYAF. In DNA, the CDR3 is TGTGCCAGCAGCTTAGGCGGGGACATCTATGGCTACGCCTTC.

V and J are TRBV4-1 and TRBJ1-2; maybe TRBD1 (6 bases). V lost 3 bases and J 6 bases, leaving 17 bases between the germline ends. The germline gives CDR1 MGHRA, CDR2 YSYEKL. The length of the CDR3 is 15 residues. Here the CDR3 reads CASSQEEAWTDGYTF. The CDR3 nucleotides read TGCGCCAGCAGCCAGGAGGAAGCTTGGACAGATGGCTACACCTTC.

This clonotype was seen at least ten times. V is TRBV13 and J is TRBJ2-7, with TRBD1 matching over 8 bases. Germline V gene lookup returns CDR1 PRHDT and CDR2 FYEKMQ (reference sequence). This CDR3 spans 15 amino acids. Trimming removed 4 bases from V and 7 bases from J; junction bases left unmatched: 12. CDR3 sequence reads: CASSWRRTGPVEQYF. CDR3 sequence (DNA): TGTGCCAGCAGCTGGAGACGGACAGGGCCAGTGGAGCAGTACTTC.

In regard to this clonotype: Possible read error: a much larger clone is one base away. This chain uses TRBV19 with TRBJ2-3; D perhaps matches TRBD1 (6 bases). Germline V gene lookup returns CDR1 LNHDA and CDR2 SQIVND (reference sequence). The CDR3 runs 15 residues. V dropped 2 bases and J dropped 0 bases, with 9 bases sitting between them. CDR3 nucleotide sequence: TGTGCCAGTAGTATATATGGGACAAGCACAGATACGCAGTATTTT. Translating it yields CASSIYGTSTDTQYF.

This clonotype was counted ten times or more. The genes are TRBV27 and TRBJ2-7, with TRBD2 as a possible D gene (5 bases). The germline gives CDR1 MNHEY, CDR2 SMNVEV (reference sequence). The CDR3 has 14 amino acids. V dropped 3 bases and J dropped 5 bases, with 14 bases sitting between them. CDR3 sequence (DNA): TGTGCCAGCAGTTTGGCAGGCAGGAGGAACGAGCAGTACTTC. It specifies CASSLAGRRNEQYF.

This clonotype was detected only a few times. The CDR3 nucleotides are TGCGCCAGCAGCCAAGATAAGGGGATTCTAGAAGCTTTCTTT. Translation: CASSQDKGILEAFF. The rearrangement links TRBV4-3 to TRBJ1-1; TRBD1 is a possible D gene (5 bases). CDR1 and CDR2 (germline): LGHNA, YSLEER. This CDR3 region has 14 residues. Between the trimmed V and J ends, which lost 0 bases and 8 bases, there was a span of 13 bases.

For this clonotype: It may be a read error: a sequence one base away is much more abundant. The chain carries TRBV4-3 and TRBJ2-5, with 8 bases lining up with TRBD2. Germline V CDR1 and CDR2: LGHNA, YSLEER. The CDR3 consists of 14 residues. The CDR3 reads CASSQGTSQETQCF. The CDR3 nucleotides read TGCGCCAGCAGCCAAGGGACTAGCCAAGAGACCCAGTGCTTC.

The V gene is TRBV2, the J gene TRBJ1-1, with TRBD1 matching over 10 bases. V lost 6 bases and J lost 6; bases outside the gene matches: 7. This CDR3 contains 14 residues. The V gene's germline CDR1 is SNHLY and CDR2 FYNNEI. CDR3 loop: CASRDRGAGAEAFF. In DNA, the CDR3 is TGTGCCAGCAGGGACAGGGGGGCTGGGGCTGAAGCTTTCTTT.

The chain links TRBV7-8 to TRBJ1-3, with unresolved D. The CDR3 is 15 amino acids. The V gene lost 0 bases and the J gene lost 0 bases, with 6 bases spanning the gap. CDR1 and CDR2 from the germline V gene are SGHVS and FQNEAQ. The CDR3 nucleotides read TGTGCCAGCAGCTTAGCTGGGCTCTCTGGAAACACCATATATTTT. Encoded protein: CASSLAGLSGNTIYF. Full variable domain (remainder filled in from reference TRBV7-8 and TRBJ1-3): GAGVSQSPRYKVAKRGQDVALRCDPISGHVSLFWYQQALGQGPEFLTYFQNEAQLDKSGLPSDRFFAERPEGSVSTLKIQRTQQEDSAVYLCASSLAGLSGNTIYFGEGSWLTVV.

Remarks on this clonotype: A read error may explain this, as a much larger clone is one base away. This chain uses TRBV6-5 with TRBJ1-2; TRBD1 is a possible D gene (6 bases). This CDR3 contains 15 residues. Germline CDR1 reads MNHEY; CDR2 reads SVGAGI. The CDR3 region is CAGRPTGYANYGYTF. CDR3 in DNA: TGTGCCGGCAGGCCCACAGGGTACGCTAACTATGGCTACACCTTC.

This clonotype was found a few times. This clone may be a read error of a much larger clone one base away. The V call is TRBV7-9, the J call TRBJ2-2, with 9 bases identical to TRBD1. Germline values: CDR1 SEHNR, CDR2 FQNEAQ (reference sequence). The CDR3 runs 16 residues. The CDR3 is CATSPPGTGTTGELFF. The CDR3 region has the DNA TGTGCCACCAGCCCACCGGGGACAGGGACGACCGGGGAGCTGTTTTTT.

This clonotype came up many times. The chain carries TRBV24-1 and TRBJ2-1; D is unresolved. CDR3 length: 12 amino acids. Germline V gene sequence: CDR1 KGHDR, CDR2 SFDVKD. The V gene lost 1 base and the J gene lost 4 bases, with 1 base spanning the gap. The CDR3 loop reads CATSDFYNEQFF. CDR3 nucleotide sequence: TGTGCCACCAGTGATTTTTACAATGAGCAGTTCTTC.

There are many counts of this clonotype. CDR3 residues: CASSLVRDAYEQYF. Here the CDR3 DNA reads TGTGCCAGCAGCTTAGTCAGGGATGCCTACGAGCAGTACTTC. This chain links TRBV7-2 with TRBJ2-7, with a weak D call TRBD1 (5 bases). V gave up 1 base and J gave up 2 bases, with 9 bases separating them. This CDR3 has 14 amino acids. Germline V CDR1 and CDR2: SGHTA, FQGNSA.

This clonotype was counted many times. The J gene is TRBJ1-1, the V gene TRBV18; TRBD1 is a possible D gene (5 bases). CDR1 is KGHSH and CDR2 is LQKENI in the germline V gene. V dropped 6 bases and J dropped 2 bases, with 19 bases sitting between them. This CDR3 has 16 amino acids. Written as DNA, the CDR3 is TGTGCCAGCTCCGTTCCCGGGGCAAGGTATAACACTGAAGCTTTCTTT. Its protein product is CASSVPGARYNTEAFF. Complete variable domain (other parts from reference TRBV18 and TRBJ1-1): NAGVMQNPRHLVRRRGQEARLRCSPMKGHSHVYWYRQLPEEGLKFMVYLQKENIIDESGMPKERFSAEFPKEGPSILRIQQVVRGDSAAYFCASSVPGARYNTEAFFGQGTRLTVV.

This clonotype appeared many times. The rearrangement uses TRBV2 and TRBJ1-1, with D unclear. V was clipped by 4 bases and J by 6 bases, with 9 bases between them. The V gene's germline CDR1 is SNHLY and CDR2 FYNNEI. There are 12 residues in the CDR3. CDR3 nucleotide sequence: TGTGCCAGCAGTGTAACAGAGCCTGAAGCTTTCTTT. Residues: CASSVTEPEAFF.